Listed below are T cell receptor beta chains from one sample, sequenced in a study of regulatory T cells in long-lasting Graves disease. TCRdb passed the multiplex PCR reads through MiXCR, listing each CDR3 protein once. In the table there are hundreds of thousands of distinct CDR3 sequences, 15% to 19% of which are singletons. The specimen comprised peripheral blood mononuclear cells (PBMCs), sampled at new diagnosis, from a patient treated with antithyroid drugs. Receptor source: a female donor with Graves disease. Each CDR3 is given with its conserved first and last residue. The D gene is left open where the match is weak. Expanded clones get a size class; other rows say once, few or many, or leave the size out.

D: NA
V: TRBV12-3/TRBV12-4
size: many
J: TRBJ2-5
CDR3: CASTRYAGARETQYF
DNA: TGTGCCAGCACTAGATATGCCGGGGCCAGGGAGACCCAGTACTTC

D: NA
V: TRBV6-2/TRBV6-3
size: NA
J: TRBJ2-7
CDR3: CASRKPGSNYEQYF
DNA: TGTGCCAGCAGGAAACCAGGGAGCAACTACGAGCAGTACTTC

D: NA
V: TRBV7-2
size: many
J: TRBJ2-1
CDR3: CASSLEWQRQLNEQFF
DNA: TGTGCCAGCAGCTTAGAGTGGCAGCGCCAGCTCAATGAGCAGTTCTTC

D: NA
V: TRBV7-9
size: many
J: TRBJ1-4
CDR3: CASRPTAANEKLFF
DNA: TGTGCCAGCAGGCCGACGGCTGCTAATGAAAAACTGTTTTTT

D: NA
V: TRBV5-1
size: many
J: TRBJ1-1
CDR3: CASSLSLGTEAFF
DNA: TGCGCCAGCAGCTTGAGTTTGGGTACTGAAGCTTTCTTT

D: NA
V: TRBV2
size: many
J: TRBJ1-6
CDR3: CASSGRVSPLHF
DNA: TGTGCCAGCAGTGGTAGGGTTTCACCCCTCCACTTT

D: TRBD1
V: TRBV28
size: many
J: TRBJ1-2
CDR3: CASSLTGGAEYGYTF
DNA: TGTGCCAGCAGTCTGACAGGGGGCGCTGAGTATGGCTACACCTTC

D: NA
V: TRBV5-4
size: many
J: TRBJ2-2
CDR3: CASSLPGAVTGELFF
DNA: TGTGCCAGCAGCCTACCTGGGGCGGTCACCGGGGAGCTGTTTTTT

D: TRBD2
V: TRBV12-3/TRBV12-4
size: NA
J: TRBJ2-7
CDR3: CASSPGLANYEQYF
DNA: TGTGCCAGCAGTCCGGGACTAGCGAATTACGAGCAGTACTTC

D: NA
V: TRBV28
size: many
J: TRBJ1-5
CDR3: CASSIEGLGPQHF
DNA: TGTGCCAGCAGTATCGAGGGCTTGGGGCCCCAGCATTTT

D: NA
V: TRBV9
size: many
J: TRBJ2-7
CDR3: CASSDGRGDPYEQYF
DNA: TGTGCCAGCAGCGACGGGCGGGGCGATCCCTACGAGCAGTACTTC

D: NA
V: TRBV7-9
size: many
J: TRBJ1-1
CDR3: CASSLASGPSFEAFF
DNA: TGTGCCAGCAGCCTCGCCTCGGGACCCAGTTTTGAAGCTTTCTTT

D: TRBD1
V: TRBV20-1
size: many
J: TRBJ2-5
CDR3: CSVIEADRAGETQYF
DNA: TGCAGTGTGATCGAGGCCGACAGGGCAGGGGAGACCCAGTACTTC

D: NA
V: TRBV2
size: many
J: TRBJ2-5
CDR3: CASSQGGEETQYF
DNA: TGTGCCAGCAGTCAGGGGGGTGAAGAGACCCAGTACTTC